Here is one TCR beta chain with its context. What it recognizes is unknown. These data are taken from a study of neoadjuvant nivolumab and ipilimumab in lung cancer. The wider study: Nivolumab 3 mg/kg was given days 1, 15 and 29, plus ipilimumab 1 mg/kg day 1 in combination.

Overall study results and limits: Resected tumors had greater TCR richness and clonality than uninvolved lung.

TCRdb keeps only in-frame clones here, not all; method: immunoSEQ multiplex PCR. The table lists 30,000 to 35,000 clones, roughly 90% of them singletons, with 2.1% in the top ten. The sample was peripheral blood, taken after neoadjuvant nivolumab, alone or with ipilimumab, at or shortly before surgery. The TCR originated in an adult with non-small cell lung cancer.

The CDR3 reads CASSAEAFRGRSYGYTF. In nucleotides, the CDR3 is TGCGCCAGCAGCGCTGAAGCTTTCCGGGGGCGCAGCTATGGCTACACCTTC. The V and J genes are TRBV5-1 and TRBJ1-2; weak D call: TRBD1 (6 bases). Trimming cost V 4 bases and J 4 bases, with 23 bases left between them. The CDR3 totals 17 residues. Germline loops: CDR1 SGHRS, CDR2 YFSETQ.